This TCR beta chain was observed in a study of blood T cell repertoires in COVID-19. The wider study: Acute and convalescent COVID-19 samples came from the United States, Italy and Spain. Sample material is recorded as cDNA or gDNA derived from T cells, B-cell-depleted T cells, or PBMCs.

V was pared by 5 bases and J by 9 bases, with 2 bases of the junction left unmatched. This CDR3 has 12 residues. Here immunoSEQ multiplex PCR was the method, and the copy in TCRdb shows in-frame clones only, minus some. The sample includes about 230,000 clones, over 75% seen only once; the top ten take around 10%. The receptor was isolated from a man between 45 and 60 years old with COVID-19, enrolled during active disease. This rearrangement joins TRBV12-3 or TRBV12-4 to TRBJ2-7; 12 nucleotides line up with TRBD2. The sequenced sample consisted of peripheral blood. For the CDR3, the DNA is TGTGCCAGCAGTAGGACTAGCGGGATGCAGTACTTC. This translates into CASSRTSGMQYF.